This TCR beta chain was sequenced for a study of blood T cell repertoires in COVID-19. The overall study: Researchers got acute and convalescent COVID-19 samples from the United States, Italy and Spain. In each case, the material was cDNA or gDNA derived from T cells, B-cell-depleted T cells, or PBMCs.

V was pared by 1 base and J by 4 bases, with 5 bases of the junction left unmatched. Germline V CDR1 and CDR2: LNHNV, YYDKDF (reference sequence). CDR3 length: 16 residues. In the authors' methods: Estimates of nucleated cell counts were drawn from the amplification of reference gene primers. Measured with immunoSEQ multiplex PCR; TCRdb has only the in-frame clones, and not every one. V, J and clone size reflect that table, while D and trimming were determined from the DNA. The sample yields about 28,000 clones, about 88% seen once. This clonotype was obtained from a human donor with acute or convalescent COVID-19. The donor label of this sample is uncertain. The rearrangement joins TRBV15 to TRBJ1-1; 11 nucleotides match TRBD1. The material sequenced was peripheral blood. CDR3 nucleotides: TGTGCCACCAGCAGAGTCGTGGGGACAGGGGGCACTGAAGCTTTCTTT. It is translated as CATSRVVGTGGTEAFF.